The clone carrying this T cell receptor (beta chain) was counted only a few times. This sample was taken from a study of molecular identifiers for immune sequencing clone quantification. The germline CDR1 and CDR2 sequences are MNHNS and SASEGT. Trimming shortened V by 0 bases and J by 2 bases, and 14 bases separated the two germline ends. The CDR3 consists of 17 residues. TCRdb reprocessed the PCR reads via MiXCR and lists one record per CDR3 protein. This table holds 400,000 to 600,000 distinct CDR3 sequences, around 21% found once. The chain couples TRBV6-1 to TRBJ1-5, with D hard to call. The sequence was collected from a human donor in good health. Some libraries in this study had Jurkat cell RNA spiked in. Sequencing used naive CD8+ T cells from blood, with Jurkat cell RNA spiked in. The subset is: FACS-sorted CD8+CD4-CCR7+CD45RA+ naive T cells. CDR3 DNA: TGTGCCAGCAGTGAAGCACCACAGAAATTCGGCAATCAGCCCCAGCATTTT. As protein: CASSEAPQKFGNQPQHF.